Listed here are 22 T cell receptor beta chains from one sample, sequenced in a study of siplizumab effects on memory and regulatory T cells. Only in-frame clones appear in the TCRdb table, and some are missing; sequencing was by immunoSEQ multiplex PCR. The data show 100,000 or so clones, with less than 95% seen just once and approximately 0.66% held by the top ten. Sequencing was carried out using Tregs sorted from blood. The receptors derive from a human donor in good health.

The genes are TRBV6-1 and TRBJ2-1; 8 bases fit TRBD1. The CDR3 extends over 14 amino acids. The germline gives CDR1 MNHNS, CDR2 SASEGT. With 6 bases clipped from V and 8 bases from J, the junction kept 9 bases outside the gene matches. The CDR3 nucleotides read TGTGCCAGCAGGGAGGACAGGGTAGGGTATGAGCAGTTCTTC. Translating it yields CASREDRVGYEQFF.

V gene TRBV5-1 combines with J gene TRBJ1-2; D is possibly TRBD1 (6 bases). With 3 bases removed from V and 4 bases from J, the gap between germline ends came to 13 bases. CDR1 SGHRS and CDR2 YFSETQ come from the germline V gene. CDR3 length: 14 residues. The DNA of the CDR3 is TGCGCCAGCAGCTCCCGGACAGATCTCTATGGCTACACCTTC. This translates into CASSSRTDLYGYTF.

The gene calls are TRBV7-8 and TRBJ2-5; the D gene is possibly TRBD1 (5 bases). V was trimmed by 1 base and J by 2 bases, leaving 11 bases between them. The CDR3 has 15 residues. The germline V gene has CDR1 SGHVS and CDR2 FQNEAQ. Here the CDR3 DNA reads TGTGCCAGCAGCTTAGGGACACAGATGCAAGAGACCCAGTACTTC. Amino acid sequence: CASSLGTQMQETQYF.

The rearrangement links TRBV28 to TRBJ2-1; 11 positions agree with TRBD1. The CDR3 has 14 residues. V gave up 2 bases and J gave up 7 bases; unmatched junction bases: 1. Germline values: CDR1 MDHEN, CDR2 SYDVKM. The CDR3 nucleotides read TGTGCCAGCAGTTTAGGGACAGGGGGGAATGAGCAGTTCTTC. The encoded protein is CASSLGTGGNEQFF.

The V and J genes are TRBV27 and TRBJ2-3, with TRBD2 as a possible D gene (6 bases). CDR1 is MNHEY, CDR2 SMNVEV, per germline (reference sequence). V lost 5 bases and J lost 0, with 15 bases in between. The CDR3 is 16 residues long. CDR3 in DNA: TGTGCCAGCAGTCCTCGGGGTAGCGGTAGCACAGATACGCAGTATTTT. It translates to CASSPRGSGSTDTQYF.

The chain is built from TRBV18 and TRBJ2-4; D may correspond to TRBD1 or TRBD2 (6 bases each). From germline, CDR1 is KGHSH and CDR2 LQKENI. Trimming took off 5 bases at V and 4 bases at J, with 24 bases between the two ends. The CDR3 has 18 residues. The CDR3 DNA reads as TGTGCCAGCTCAGGGGCGACCCGCGGTGGAGGGGGAAAAAACATTCAGTACTTC. It codes for CASSGATRGGGGKNIQYF.

The J gene is TRBJ1-4, the V gene TRBV5-1, with 7 bases aligning to TRBD1. The CDR3 sequence is 20 residues long. In germline, CDR1 is SGHRS, CDR2 YFSETQ. V was clipped by 3 bases and J by 0 bases; unmatched bases: 17. CDR3 in amino acids: CASSWGTGTDMFATNEKLFF. The CDR3 DNA follows: TGCGCCAGCAGCTGGGGGACCGGGACAGATATGTTTGCAACTAATGAAAAACTGTTTTTT.

CDR3 nucleotide sequence: TGCGCCAGCATGGACAGTCTAAATGAAAAACTGTTTTTT. Its protein product is CASMDSLNEKLFF. The chain links TRBV5-1 to TRBJ1-4; D might be TRBD1 (6 bases). Germline assignment: CDR1 SGHRS and CDR2 YFSETQ. V gave up 6 bases and J gave up 5 bases, with 11 bases separating them. The CDR3 consists of 13 residues.

This chain links TRBV7-2 with TRBJ2-2; 7 bases fit TRBD2. V was clipped by 11 bases and J by 5 bases; unmatched bases: 5. This CDR3 is built from 12 residues. The germline V gene has CDR1 SGHTA and CDR2 FQGNSA. CDR3 sequence (DNA): TGTGCCCCGGGACTATTGACCGGGGAGCTGTTTTTT. Translating it yields CAPGLLTGELFF.

This chain links TRBV29-1 with TRBJ1-4; D may be TRBD1 (5 bases). The CDR3 runs to 12 residues. Looked up from germline, CDR1 is SQVTM and CDR2 is ANQGSEA. In DNA form, the CDR3 reads TGCAGTGGGAAAGGGGAGAGGGAAAAACTGTTTTTT. Amino acid sequence: CSGKGEREKLFF.

The V and J genes are TRBV7-9 and TRBJ2-1; D call uncertain. Trimming took 5 bases from V and 11 from J, leaving 10 bases between them. CDR1 and CDR2 from the germline V gene are SEHNR and FQNEAQ (reference sequence). CDR3 length: 11 residues. This chain's CDR3 is CASSLDTQQFF. In DNA form, the CDR3 reads TGTGCCAGCAGCCTCGACACCCAGCAGTTCTTC.

This chain joins TRBV7-3 and TRBJ2-3; 12 bases line up with TRBD2. The CDR3 runs 15 residues. The V segment lost 5 bases and the J segment 6 bases; nucleotides outside the gene matches: 6. Per germline, CDR1 SGHTA and CDR2 FQGTGA. CDR3 DNA: TGTGCCAGCAGCCCTAGCGGGAGGGAAACGGATACGCAGTATTTT. It yields the protein CASSPSGRETDTQYF.

The gene calls are TRBV4-2 and TRBJ1-3; possibly TRBD1 for D (5 bases). This CDR3 has 13 residues. Germline CDR1 LGHNA, CDR2 YNFKEQ. The V gene lost 4 bases and the J gene lost 7 bases, with 11 bases spanning the gap. The CDR3 protein is CASSPGPLNTIYF. The DNA for the CDR3 is TGTGCCAGCAGCCCAGGGCCTTTGAACACCATATATTTT.

The V gene is TRBV25-1, the J gene TRBJ1-3; D ambiguous. CDR3 length equals 17 residues. Germline CDR1 reads MGHDK; CDR2 reads SYGVNS. V shed 3 bases and J shed 5 bases, with 20 bases lying between them. CDR3 residues: CASSDSWSGRGRNTIYF. For the CDR3, the DNA is TGTGCCAGCAGTGATTCCTGGTCGGGCCGAGGGAGAAACACCATATATTTT.

The J gene is TRBJ1-3, the V gene TRBV28; the match to TRBD1 covers 7 bases. V was clipped by 5 bases and J by 2 bases; unmatched bases: 3. In germline, CDR1 is MDHEN, CDR2 SYDVKM. This CDR3 has 14 residues. For the CDR3, the DNA is TGTGCCAGCAGTCCCGGACAGGCTGGAAACACCATATATTTT. This sequence encodes CASSPGQAGNTIYF.

The table lists this clone with a count of one. The genes are TRBV19 and TRBJ2-7; the match to TRBD2 covers 14 bases. The germline CDR1 and CDR2 sequences are LNHDA and SQIVND (reference sequence). The V segment lost 6 bases and the J segment 3 bases; nucleotides outside the gene matches: 16. This CDR3 contains 19 residues. For the CDR3, the DNA is TGTGCCAGTAGCAACAAGAGACTAGCGGGAGGGCCTAGGGGCTACGAGCAGTACTTC. Residues: CASSNKRLAGGPRGYEQYF. Filled out from reference TRBV19 and TRBJ2-7, the complete variable domain reads DGGITQSPKYLFRKEGQNVTLSCEQNLNHDAMYWYRQDPGQGLRLIYYSQIVNDFQKGDIAEGYSVSREKKESFPLTVTSAQKNPTAFYLCASSNKRLAGGPRGYEQYFGPGTRLTVT.

The rearrangement uses TRBV7-9 and TRBJ2-7; 10 nucleotides align to TRBD2. The CDR3 spans 18 residues. J was trimmed by 7 bases and V by 5 bases; bases with no gene match: 20. Germline lookup yields CDR1 SEHNR and CDR2 FQNEAQ (reference sequence). The chain's CDR3 is CASSRRTSGTTPGREQYF. The CDR3 DNA reads TGTGCCAGCAGCAGACGGACTAGCGGTACTACCCCCGGGAGGGAGCAGTACTTC.

This clone was detected only once. CDR3 nucleotide sequence: TGTGCCAGCAGTCACCGGGACAGGTCATACAATGAGCAGTTCTTC. Translation gives CASSHRDRSYNEQFF. This chain uses TRBV7-2 with TRBJ2-1; 8 bases agree with TRBD1. The germline V gene has CDR1 SGHTA and CDR2 FQGNSA. V shed 6 bases, J shed 4 bases, and the junction held 8 bases outside the gene matches. CDR3 length equals 15 residues.

This chain uses TRBV4-1 with TRBJ2-1; D is possibly TRBD2 (6 bases). The CDR3 is 17 residues long. Trimming shortened V by 0 bases and J by 3 bases, and 15 bases separated the two germline ends. Germline V CDR1 and CDR2: MGHRA, YSYEKL. The CDR3 reads CASSQDPRETHYNEQFF. The CDR3 region has the DNA TGCGCCAGCAGCCAAGATCCTCGGGAGACCCACTACAATGAGCAGTTCTTC.

The chain couples TRBV5-5 to TRBJ2-7, with TRBD1 identical over 9 bases. After removal of 4 bases from V and 6 bases from J, the junction contained 11 bases not matched to a gene. This CDR3 region has 15 residues. CDR1 is SGHKS and CDR2 is YYEKEE in the germline V gene (reference sequence). CDR3 sequence (DNA): TGTGCCAGCAGCGGTCGGACAGGGGTTTCGGGCGAGCAGTACTTC. This codes for CASSGRTGVSGEQYF.

The J gene is TRBJ2-3, the V gene TRBV4-1; the D is unclear. The CDR3 has 15 residues. Germline lookup yields CDR1 MGHRA and CDR2 YSYEKL. Trimming left V 4 bases short and J 0 bases short, with 11 bases between. CDR3 protein: CASSRGVPSTDTQYF. The CDR3 bases are TGCGCCAGCAGCCGAGGCGTGCCTAGCACAGATACGCAGTATTTT.

Comments on this clone: The identical CDR3 is also encoded by other nucleotide sequences in the sample. The chain links TRBV5-1 to TRBJ2-7, with 8 bases that match TRBD2. Germline CDR1 reads SGHRS; CDR2 reads YFSETQ. The CDR3 has 13 amino acids. Trimming cost V 1 base and J 6 bases; bases outside gene matches: 3. The CDR3 region has the DNA TGCGCCAGCAGCTTGACGGGACTAGGCGAGCAGTACTTC. As protein: CASSLTGLGEQYF.